The rows below give T cell receptor beta chains drawn from one sample of a study of early T cells in non-severe SARS-CoV-2 infection. TCRdb re-called the 5' RACE reads with MiXCR, one entry per CDR3 protein. In the table there are roughly 65,000 distinct CDR3 sequences, around 9.9% of which are singletons. Source material: whole blood. These receptors all come from an adult who was a healthcare worker with PCR-confirmed SARS-CoV-2 infection or an uninfected control (not recorded which). Both conserved end residues are part of each CDR3. Fields, in order: V gene, J gene, clone size, D gene, CDR3 protein, CDR3 DNA. A D gene is named only where the DNA matches it firmly. Size tells how often a clone was seen (once, few, many) or the class of an expanded clone, and some rows leave it out.

V gene: TRBV20-1; J gene: TRBJ1-6; clone size: NA; D gene: NA; CDR3 protein: CSASPPGSPLHF; CDR3 DNA: TGCAGTGCTAGCCCCCCCGGATCACCCCTCCACTTT
V gene: TRBV28; J gene: TRBJ2-1; clone size: few; D gene: NA; CDR3 protein: CASSKMTEPGHDEQFF; CDR3 DNA: TGTGCCAGCAGCAAAATGACGGAGCCGGGACACGATGAGCAGTTCTTC
V gene: TRBV12-3/TRBV12-4; J gene: TRBJ2-6; clone size: many; D gene: NA; CDR3 protein: CASKEGSLNGANVLTF; CDR3 DNA: TGTGCCAGCAAGGAGGGGAGTCTGAACGGGGCCAACGTCCTGACTTTC
V gene: TRBV10-1; J gene: TRBJ1-2; clone size: few; D gene: NA; CDR3 protein: CASSEPLHAGNYGYTF; CDR3 DNA: TGCGCCAGCAGTGAGCCGTTACACGCCGGCAACTATGGCTACACCTTC
V gene: TRBV7-2; J gene: TRBJ2-3; clone size: many; D gene: TRBD2; CDR3 protein: CASSSGTSRTDTQYF; CDR3 DNA: TGTGCCAGCAGCTCTGGGACTAGTAGGACAGATACGCAGTATTTT
V gene: TRBV28; J gene: TRBJ2-4; clone size: many; D gene: TRBD2; CDR3 protein: CASSYPLAGAHAKNIQYF; CDR3 DNA: TGTGCCAGCAGTTACCCACTAGCGGGGGCTCACGCCAAAAACATTCAGTACTTC
V gene: TRBV18; J gene: TRBJ1-4; clone size: few; D gene: NA; CDR3 protein: CASSPPAAGWGELFF; CDR3 DNA: TGTGCCAGCTCACCACCGGCGGCAGGATGGGGAGAACTGTTTTTT
V gene: TRBV4-1; J gene: TRBJ1-1; clone size: few; D gene: TRBD1; CDR3 protein: CASSLDGTDTEAFF; CDR3 DNA: TGCGCCAGCAGCCTTGACGGGACAGACACTGAAGCTTTCTTT
V gene: TRBV7-8; J gene: TRBJ1-1; clone size: many; D gene: NA; CDR3 protein: CASSLTTGRPAFF; CDR3 DNA: TGTGCCAGCAGCTTAACCACTGGACGGCCAGCTTTCTTT
V gene: TRBV28; J gene: TRBJ2-7; clone size: few; D gene: TRBD2; CDR3 protein: CASSASPGLAGVYEQYF; CDR3 DNA: TGTGCCAGCAGTGCATCTCCGGGACTAGCGGGGGTCTACGAGCAGTACTTC
V gene: TRBV12-3/TRBV12-4; J gene: TRBJ2-4; clone size: NA; D gene: TRBD2; CDR3 protein: CASRNSGSWDIQYF; CDR3 DNA: TGTGCCAGCAGAAATAGCGGGAGTTGGGACATTCAGTACTTC
V gene: TRBV3-2; J gene: TRBJ2-4; clone size: few; D gene: NA; CDR3 protein: CASSQVGIQYF; CDR3 DNA: TGTGCCAGCAGCCAAGTAGGCATTCAGTACTTC
V gene: TRBV20-1; J gene: TRBJ2-5; clone size: few; D gene: NA; CDR3 protein: CSARDRQEGKTQYF; CDR3 DNA: TGCAGTGCTAGAGACCGACAGGAGGGGAAGACCCAGTACTTC
V gene: TRBV7-3; J gene: TRBJ2-5; clone size: few; D gene: NA; CDR3 protein: CASTSQGETQYF; CDR3 DNA: TGTGCCAGCACCTCACAGGGCGAGACCCAGTACTTC
V gene: TRBV7-9; J gene: TRBJ2-5; clone size: few; D gene: TRBD2; CDR3 protein: CASSGLAGLQETQYF; CDR3 DNA: TGTGCCAGCAGCGGACTAGCGGGACTTCAAGAGACCCAGTACTTC
V gene: TRBV11-2; J gene: TRBJ2-7; clone size: few; D gene: NA; CDR3 protein: CASSSIGRADTYEQYF; CDR3 DNA: TGTGCCAGCAGCTCCATAGGACGTGCCGATACCTACGAGCAGTACTTC
V gene: TRBV5-1; J gene: TRBJ2-1; clone size: few; D gene: NA; CDR3 protein: CASSRGPQDFYYSYNEQFF; CDR3 DNA: TGCGCCAGCAGCCGGGGTCCCCAAGACTTCTACTACTCCTACAATGAGCAGTTCTTC
V gene: TRBV20-1; J gene: TRBJ1-5; clone size: NA; D gene: NA; CDR3 protein: CSARADRVKINQPQHF; CDR3 DNA: TGCAGTGCTAGAGCTGATAGGGTAAAAATCAATCAGCCCCAGCATTTT
V gene: TRBV18; J gene: TRBJ1-2; clone size: NA; D gene: TRBD1; CDR3 protein: CASSREGQGAPGYTF; CDR3 DNA: TGTGCCAGCTCACGGGAAGGGCAGGGGGCACCCGGCTACACCTTC
V gene: TRBV9; J gene: TRBJ1-1; clone size: NA; D gene: NA; CDR3 protein: CASSGENTEAFF; CDR3 DNA: TGTGCCAGCAGCGGGGAGAACACTGAAGCTTTCTTT
V gene: TRBV20-1; J gene: TRBJ1-6; clone size: NA; D gene: NA; CDR3 protein: CSARTTETSPLHF; CDR3 DNA: TGCAGTGCACGGACAACCGAGACTTCACCCCTCCACTTT
V gene: TRBV7-2; J gene: TRBJ2-3; clone size: many; D gene: NA; CDR3 protein: CASTHPGGAWGDTQYF; CDR3 DNA: TGTGCCAGCACCCATCCGGGGGGCGCTTGGGGAGATACGCAGTATTTT
V gene: TRBV27; J gene: TRBJ2-2; clone size: many; D gene: NA; CDR3 protein: CASSLKSVTGELFF; CDR3 DNA: TGTGCCAGCAGTTTAAAGTCCGTCACCGGGGAGCTGTTTTTT
V gene: TRBV6-6; J gene: TRBJ2-1; clone size: NA; D gene: TRBD2; CDR3 protein: CASSQASGKEFF; CDR3 DNA: TGTGCCAGCAGTCAGGCTAGCGGGAAAGAATTCTTC
V gene: TRBV20-1; J gene: TRBJ1-2; clone size: many; D gene: NA; CDR3 protein: CSARRPTNYGYTF; CDR3 DNA: TGCAGTGCTAGACGACCCACTAACTATGGCTACACCTTC
V gene: TRBV21-1; J gene: TRBJ2-3; clone size: NA; D gene: NA; CDR3 protein: CASSKAPKALSKGTDTQYF; CDR3 DNA: TGTGCCAGCAGCAAAGCGCCCAAGGCCCTATCAAAAGGGACAGATACGCAGTATTTT
V gene: TRBV7-9; J gene: TRBJ1-1; clone size: many; D gene: TRBD1; CDR3 protein: CASSWGQGGTEAFF; CDR3 DNA: TGTGCCAGCAGCTGGGGACAGGGGGGCACTGAAGCTTTCTTT
V gene: TRBV7-2; J gene: TRBJ2-3; clone size: NA; D gene: TRBD2; CDR3 protein: CASSLRRGDTDTQYF; CDR3 DNA: TGTGCCAGCAGCTTACGGCGGGGGGACACAGATACGCAGTATTTT
V gene: TRBV20-1; J gene: TRBJ2-5; clone size: few; D gene: TRBD2; CDR3 protein: CSARLAGGPRETQYF; CDR3 DNA: TGCAGTGCTAGGTTAGCGGGAGGGCCTCGGGAGACCCAGTACTTC
V gene: TRBV12-3/TRBV12-4; J gene: TRBJ1-4; clone size: few; D gene: TRBD1; CDR3 protein: CASSTTGGAEKLFF; CDR3 DNA: TGTGCCAGCAGCACTACAGGGGGAGCGGAAAAACTGTTTTTT
V gene: TRBV5-1; J gene: TRBJ2-1; clone size: NA; D gene: TRBD2; CDR3 protein: CASSAGLARGNEQFF; CDR3 DNA: TGCGCCAGCAGCGCGGGACTAGCGAGGGGGAATGAGCAGTTCTTC
V gene: TRBV6-2/TRBV6-3; J gene: TRBJ2-3; clone size: many; D gene: TRBD2; CDR3 protein: CASRWAAGGTDTQYF; CDR3 DNA: TGTGCCAGCAGGTGGGCAGCGGGAGGCACAGATACGCAGTATTTT
V gene: TRBV24-1; J gene: TRBJ1-1; clone size: many; D gene: TRBD1; CDR3 protein: CATSDPGQGAAAFF; CDR3 DNA: TGTGCCACCAGTGACCCCGGCCAGGGGGCTGCTGCTTTCTTT
V gene: TRBV12-3/TRBV12-4; J gene: TRBJ2-3; clone size: once; D gene: TRBD2; CDR3 protein: CASSEWAGATDTQYF; CDR3 DNA: TGTGCCAGCAGTGAGTGGGCGGGAGCCACAGATACGCAGTATTTT
V gene: TRBV11-1; J gene: TRBJ2-4; clone size: many; D gene: NA; CDR3 protein: CASSRGTENIQYF; CDR3 DNA: TGTGCCAGCAGCCGGGGGACAGAAAACATTCAGTACTTC
V gene: TRBV6-6; J gene: TRBJ1-3; clone size: NA; D gene: TRBD1; CDR3 protein: CASSYPLTGGESGNTIYF; CDR3 DNA: TGTGCCAGCAGTTACCCATTGACAGGGGGCGAATCTGGAAACACCATATATTTT
V gene: TRBV20-1; J gene: TRBJ2-5; clone size: few; D gene: TRBD2; CDR3 protein: CSAHGTSGRRETQYF; CDR3 DNA: TGCAGTGCCCACGGGACTAGCGGGAGAAGAGAGACCCAGTACTTC
V gene: TRBV11-2; J gene: TRBJ2-3; clone size: few; D gene: NA; CDR3 protein: CASSPQDVTDTQYF; CDR3 DNA: TGTGCCAGCAGCCCCCAGGACGTCACAGATACGCAGTATTTT
V gene: TRBV10-3; J gene: TRBJ2-7; clone size: few; D gene: NA; CDR3 protein: CAISELALGYEQYF; CDR3 DNA: TGTGCCATCAGTGAGCTAGCGCTCGGCTACGAGCAGTACTTC
V gene: TRBV6-6; J gene: TRBJ2-7; clone size: NA; D gene: TRBD1; CDR3 protein: CASRISPDRDRDYEQYF; CDR3 DNA: TGTGCCAGCAGAATATCCCCGGATCGGGACAGAGATTACGAGCAGTACTTC
V gene: TRBV20-1; J gene: TRBJ2-2; clone size: NA; D gene: NA; CDR3 protein: CSAQRDGHTGELFF; CDR3 DNA: TGCAGTGCCCAACGGGACGGACACACCGGGGAGCTGTTTTTT
V gene: TRBV4-1; J gene: TRBJ2-7; clone size: few; D gene: NA; CDR3 protein: CASKYAKDGRYEQYF; CDR3 DNA: TGCGCCAGCAAATACGCGAAGGACGGGCGCTACGAGCAGTACTTC
V gene: TRBV7-9; J gene: TRBJ1-4; clone size: NA; D gene: NA; CDR3 protein: CASSLGRKWGEKLFF; CDR3 DNA: TGTGCCAGCAGCTTAGGGCGCAAATGGGGGGAAAAACTGTTTTTT
V gene: TRBV6-2/TRBV6-3; J gene: TRBJ2-7; clone size: many; D gene: NA; CDR3 protein: CASSPKDRPPWNEQYF; CDR3 DNA: TGTGCCAGCAGCCCTAAGGACAGACCCCCCTGGAACGAGCAGTACTTC
V gene: TRBV29-1; J gene: TRBJ2-5; clone size: few; D gene: NA; CDR3 protein: CSLWQGLGTQYF; CDR3 DNA: TGCAGCTTGTGGCAGGGGCTGGGGACCCAGTACTTC
V gene: TRBV11-2; J gene: TRBJ1-5; clone size: few; D gene: TRBD1; CDR3 protein: CASSLQGVDNQPQHF; CDR3 DNA: TGTGCCAGCAGCTTACAGGGGGTAGACAATCAGCCCCAGCATTTT